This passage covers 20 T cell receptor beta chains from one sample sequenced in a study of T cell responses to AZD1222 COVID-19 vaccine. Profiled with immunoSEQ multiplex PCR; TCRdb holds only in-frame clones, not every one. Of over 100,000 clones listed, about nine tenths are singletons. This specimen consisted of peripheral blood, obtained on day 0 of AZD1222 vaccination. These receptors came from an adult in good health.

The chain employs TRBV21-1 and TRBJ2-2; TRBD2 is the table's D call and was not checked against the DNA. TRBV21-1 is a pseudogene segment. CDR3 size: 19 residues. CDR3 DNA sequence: TGTGCCAGCAGCACGAGCTGCCTAGCGGGTTCAGTTAACACCGGGGAGCTGTTTTTT. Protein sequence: CASSTSCLAGSVNTGELFF.

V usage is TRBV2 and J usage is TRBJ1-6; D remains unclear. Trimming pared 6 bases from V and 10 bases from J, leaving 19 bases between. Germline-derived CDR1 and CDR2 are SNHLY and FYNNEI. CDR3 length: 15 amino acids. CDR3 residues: CASSAERTSDSPLHF. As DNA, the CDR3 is TGTGCCAGCAGCGCCGAACGGACGAGTGACTCACCCCTCCACTTT. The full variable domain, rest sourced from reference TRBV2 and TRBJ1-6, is EPEVTQTPSHQVTQMGQEVILRCVPISNHLYFYWYRQILGQKVEFLVSFYNNEISEKSEIFDDQFSVERPDGSNFTLKIRSTKLEDSAMYFCASSAERTSDSPLHFGNGTRLTVT.

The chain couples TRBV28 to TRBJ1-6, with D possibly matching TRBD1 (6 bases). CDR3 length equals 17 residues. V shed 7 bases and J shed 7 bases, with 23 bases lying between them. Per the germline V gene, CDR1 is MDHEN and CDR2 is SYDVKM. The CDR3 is CASISGGGHQLNSPLHF. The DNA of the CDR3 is TGTGCCAGCATCTCCGGGGGGGGACACCAATTGAATTCACCCCTCCACTTT.

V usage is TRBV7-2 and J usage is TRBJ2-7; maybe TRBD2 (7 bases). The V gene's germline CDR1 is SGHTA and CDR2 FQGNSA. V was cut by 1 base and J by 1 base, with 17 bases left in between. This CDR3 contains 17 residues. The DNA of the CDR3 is TGTGCCAGCAGCTTAGTGGGGGGGCTCCATATGTCCTACGAGCAGTACTTC. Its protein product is CASSLVGGLHMSYEQYF.

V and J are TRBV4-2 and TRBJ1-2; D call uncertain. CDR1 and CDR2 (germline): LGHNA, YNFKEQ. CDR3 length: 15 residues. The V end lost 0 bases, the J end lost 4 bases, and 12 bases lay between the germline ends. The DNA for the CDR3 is TGTGCCAGCAGCCAAGAGTCGGCGACGGTCTATGGCTACACCTTC. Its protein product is CASSQESATVYGYTF.

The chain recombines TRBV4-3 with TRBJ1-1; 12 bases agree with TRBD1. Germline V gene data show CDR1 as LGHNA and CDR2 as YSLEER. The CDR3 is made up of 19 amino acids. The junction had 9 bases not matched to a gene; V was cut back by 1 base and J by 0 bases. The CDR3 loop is CASSQGFRDRGRVNTEAFF. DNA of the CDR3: TGCGCCAGCAGCCAAGGGTTCCGGGACAGGGGGCGAGTGAACACTGAAGCTTTCTTT.

As DNA, the CDR3 is TGTGCCAGCAGCCCATCCGTGGGTGGCTACACCTTC. Translated, it gives CASSPSVGGYTF. This chain connects TRBV6-5 to TRBJ1-2; the D is unclear. The CDR3 loop spans 12 amino acids. Germline CDR1 reads MNHEY; CDR2 reads SVGAGI. V was shortened by 6 bases and J by 7 bases, with 12 bases between the two germline ends.

Here the CDR3 DNA reads TGTGCCAGCACCGCTGCGGGAGTGAACTACGAGCAGTACTTC. Its protein is CASTAAGVNYEQYF. The V call is TRBV6-5, the J call TRBJ2-7, with 7 bases lining up with TRBD2. J was trimmed by 3 bases and V by 7 bases; bases with no gene match: 9. This CDR3 is built from 14 residues. Germline V gene sequence: CDR1 MNHEY, CDR2 SVGAGI.

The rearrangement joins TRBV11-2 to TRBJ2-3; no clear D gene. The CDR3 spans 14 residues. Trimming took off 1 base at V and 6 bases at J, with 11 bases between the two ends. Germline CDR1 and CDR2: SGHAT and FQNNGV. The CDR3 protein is CASSLVGPRDTQYF. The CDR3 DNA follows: TGTGCCAGCAGCTTAGTCGGGCCCAGGGATACGCAGTATTTT.

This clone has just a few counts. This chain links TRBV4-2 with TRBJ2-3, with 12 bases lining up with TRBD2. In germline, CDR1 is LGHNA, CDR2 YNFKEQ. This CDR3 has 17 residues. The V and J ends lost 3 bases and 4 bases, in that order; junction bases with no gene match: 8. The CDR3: CASSQGPSGGASDTQYF. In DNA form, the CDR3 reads TGTGCCAGCAGCCAGGGACCTAGCGGGGGGGCATCAGATACGCAGTATTTT.

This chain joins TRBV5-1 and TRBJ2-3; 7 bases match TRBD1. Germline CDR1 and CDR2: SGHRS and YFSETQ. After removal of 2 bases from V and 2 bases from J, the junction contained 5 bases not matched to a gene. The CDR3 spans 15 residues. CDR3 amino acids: CASSFGDSYTDTQYF. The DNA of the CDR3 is TGCGCCAGCAGCTTCGGGGACAGCTACACAGATACGCAGTATTTT.

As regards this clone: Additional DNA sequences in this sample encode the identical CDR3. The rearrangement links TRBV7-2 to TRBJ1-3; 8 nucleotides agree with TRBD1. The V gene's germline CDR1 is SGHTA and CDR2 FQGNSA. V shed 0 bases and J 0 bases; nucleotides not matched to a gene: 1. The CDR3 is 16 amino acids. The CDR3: CASSLAGTGSGNTIYF. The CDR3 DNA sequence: TGTGCCAGCAGCTTAGCTGGGACAGGCTCTGGAAACACCATATATTTT.

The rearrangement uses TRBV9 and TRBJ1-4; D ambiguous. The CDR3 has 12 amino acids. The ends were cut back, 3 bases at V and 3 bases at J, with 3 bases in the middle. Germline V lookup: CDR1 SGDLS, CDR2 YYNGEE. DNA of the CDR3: TGTGCCAGCAGCGCGGCTAATGAAAAACTGTTTTTT. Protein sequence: CASSAANEKLFF.

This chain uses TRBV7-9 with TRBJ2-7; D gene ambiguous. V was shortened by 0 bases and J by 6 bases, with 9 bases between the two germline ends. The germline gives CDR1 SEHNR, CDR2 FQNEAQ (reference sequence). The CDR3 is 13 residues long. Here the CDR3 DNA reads TGTGCCAGCAGCTTAGCAGGCCAGGTCGAGCAGTACTTC. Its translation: CASSLAGQVEQYF.

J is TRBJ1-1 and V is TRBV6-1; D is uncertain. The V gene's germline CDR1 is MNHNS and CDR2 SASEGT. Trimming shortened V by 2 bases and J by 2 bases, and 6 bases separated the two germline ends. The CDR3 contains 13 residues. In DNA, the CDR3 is TGTGCCAGCAGTGAAACGGGAAACACTGAAGCTTTCTTT. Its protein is CASSETGNTEAFF.

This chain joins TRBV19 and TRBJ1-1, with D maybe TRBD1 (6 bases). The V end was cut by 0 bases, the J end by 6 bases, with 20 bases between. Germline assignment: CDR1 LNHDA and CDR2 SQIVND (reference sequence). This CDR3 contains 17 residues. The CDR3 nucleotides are TGTGCCAGTAGTATAGATCACGGGGGGCGCGGAATGCCTGAAGCTTTCTTT. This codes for CASSIDHGGRGMPEAFF.

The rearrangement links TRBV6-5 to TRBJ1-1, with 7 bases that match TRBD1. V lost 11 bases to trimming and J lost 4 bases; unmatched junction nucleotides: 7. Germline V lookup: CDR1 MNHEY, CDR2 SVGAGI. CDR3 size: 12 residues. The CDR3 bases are TGTGCCGTGTTAGGGGGCATCACTGAAGCTTTCTTT. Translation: CAVLGGITEAFF.

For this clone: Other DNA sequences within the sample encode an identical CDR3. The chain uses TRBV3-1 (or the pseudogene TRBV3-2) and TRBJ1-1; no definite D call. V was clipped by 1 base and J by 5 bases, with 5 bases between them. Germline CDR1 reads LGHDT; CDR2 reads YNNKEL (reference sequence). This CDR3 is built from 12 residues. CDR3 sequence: CASSQVGTEAFF. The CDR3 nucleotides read TGTGCCAGCAGCCAAGTGGGTACTGAAGCTTTCTTT.

For the CDR3, the DNA is TGTGCCAGCAGTGAAGTCCAGGGGGCAGATACGCAGTATTTT. Its protein product is CASSEVQGADTQYF. V usage is TRBV6-4 and J usage is TRBJ2-3; 7 positions match TRBD1. This CDR3 is built from 14 residues. Germline CDR1 and CDR2: MRHNA and SNTAGT. The trim removed 3 bases at V and 4 bases at J, leaving 4 bases unmatched.

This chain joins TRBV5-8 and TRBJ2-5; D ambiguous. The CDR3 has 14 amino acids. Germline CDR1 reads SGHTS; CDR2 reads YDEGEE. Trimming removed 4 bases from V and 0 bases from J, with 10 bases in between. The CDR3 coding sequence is TGTGCCAGCAGCCTTGGAGAGTACCAAGAGACCCAGTACTTC. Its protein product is CASSLGEYQETQYF.